This passage covers 14 T cell receptor beta chains from one sample sequenced in a study of blood T cell repertoires in COVID-19. Produced via immunoSEQ multiplex PCR; TCRdb's table is partial and in-frame only. Found here are some 130,000 clones, 70% to 90% of them singletons; the top ten hold 4.3%. Sequenced material: PBMCs or T cells enriched from blood (not recorded which). The origin of the receptors is a man aged 50-59 years who had recovered from COVID-19.

This clone was picked up one time. CDR3: CASRRDSSSANYGYTF. In nucleotides, the CDR3 is TGTGCCAGCAGGCGGGACAGTTCCTCAGCTAACTATGGCTACACCTTC. The V and J genes are TRBV6-6 and TRBJ1-2; 7 nucleotides agree with TRBD1. This CDR3 has 16 amino acids. V trimming: 6 bases; J trimming: 0 bases; junction bases outside the gene matches: 10. Germline V CDR1 and CDR2: MNHNY, SVGAGI (reference sequence).

The chain has TRBV28 and TRBJ1-2, with TRBD1 matching over 7 bases. The CDR3 extends over 17 amino acids. Trimming removed 4 bases from V and 4 bases from J; junction bases left unmatched: 15. Germline V lookup: CDR1 MDHEN, CDR2 SYDVKM. This chain's CDR3 is CASSSTGTAQTFYGYTF. CDR3 in DNA: TGTGCCAGCAGTTCTACCGGGACAGCCCAGACTTTCTATGGCTACACCTTC.

The chain couples TRBV5-1 to TRBJ1-4; TRBD1 aligns across 9 bases. This CDR3 is built from 15 residues. CDR1 SGHRS and CDR2 YFSETQ come from the germline V gene. V lost 4 bases, J lost 4 bases, and 5 bases stayed unmatched. CDR3 region: CASSPGTGINEKLFF. CDR3 bases: TGCGCCAGCAGCCCCGGGACAGGGATTAATGAAAAACTGTTTTTT. Looking up the rest from reference TRBV5-1 and TRBJ1-4 gives the full variable domain: KAGVTQTPRYLIKTRGQQVTLSCSPISGHRSVSWYQQTPGQGLQFLFEYFSETQRNKGNFPGRFSGRQFSNSRSEMNVSTLELGDSALYLCASSPGTGINEKLFFGSGTQLSVL.

This chain links TRBV19 with TRBJ2-3; no definite D call. The V and J ends lost 5 bases and 0 bases respectively, with 12 bases between them. The CDR3 is 15 amino acids. Germline CDR1 LNHDA, CDR2 SQIVND (reference sequence). The CDR3 is CASSLGLVSTDTQYF. For the CDR3, the DNA is TGTGCCAGTAGTTTAGGTCTAGTGAGCACAGATACGCAGTATTTT. Full variable domain (outside the CDR3, taken from reference TRBV19 and TRBJ2-3): DGGITQSPKYLFRKEGQNVTLSCEQNLNHDAMYWYRQDPGQGLRLIYYSQIVNDFQKGDIAEGYSVSREKKESFPLTVTSAQKNPTAFYLCASSLGLVSTDTQYFGPGTRLTVL.

The chain combines TRBV19 with TRBJ2-1; D is undetermined. V lost 3 bases to trimming and J lost 3 bases, with 12 bases between them. The germline gives CDR1 LNHDA, CDR2 SQIVND (reference sequence). This CDR3 contains 15 residues. The CDR3 DNA is TGTGCCAGTAGTATTTCACTATCAAACTACAATGAGCAGTTCTTC. Translating it yields CASSISLSNYNEQFF.

CDR3 protein: CATSDPLAGVSSYNEQFF. The DNA for the CDR3 is TGTGCCACCAGTGACCCTCTAGCGGGAGTTTCCTCCTACAATGAGCAGTTCTTC. This chain uses TRBV24-1 with TRBJ2-1; 10 bases are a match to TRBD2. Germline CDR1 KGHDR, CDR2 SFDVKD. The CDR3 covers 18 residues. Germline trimming cut 4 bases from V and 0 bases from J; bases unmatched to any gene: 8.

The rearrangement links TRBV2 to TRBJ1-1, with TRBD1 matching 7 bases. Germline V gene lookup returns CDR1 SNHLY and CDR2 FYNNEI. The ends lost 4 bases at V and 1 base at J; junction bases unmatched: 0. The CDR3 totals 13 residues. The DNA for the CDR3 is TGTGCCAGCAGTGGGGACAGGAACACTGAAGCTTTCTTT. It yields the protein CASSGDRNTEAFF.

V gene TRBV4-1 combines with J gene TRBJ1-1; D not certain. This CDR3 is 14 amino acids long. The germline V and J ends were trimmed by 5 bases and 8 bases, with 18 bases remaining between them. The germline gives CDR1 MGHRA, CDR2 YSYEKL. The CDR3 loop is CASSESVGTAEAFF. CDR3 DNA sequence: TGCGCCAGCAGCGAATCTGTCGGTACCGCAGAAGCTTTCTTT.

The V call is TRBV4-2, the J call TRBJ2-2, with 13 bases matching TRBD2. The CDR3 extends over 20 amino acids. V lost 4 bases, J lost 0 bases, and 11 bases stayed unmatched. Germline CDR1 is LGHNA and CDR2 is YNFKEQ. The CDR3 spells CASSPTWTSGGLANTGELFF. CDR3 nucleotides: TGTGCCAGCAGCCCCACCTGGACTAGCGGGGGACTCGCGAACACCGGGGAGCTGTTTTTT.

The V call is TRBV19, the J call TRBJ1-5; D is uncertain. Trimming cost V 1 base and J 7 bases, with 8 bases left between them. Looked up from germline, CDR1 is LNHDA and CDR2 is SQIVND (reference sequence). The CDR3 is 13 residues long. CDR3 nucleotide sequence: TGTGCCAGTAGTATAGGTGGAGGGCAGCCCCAGCATTTT. Translation gives CASSIGGGQPQHF.

This chain links TRBV29-1 with TRBJ1-4; D not certain. The germline gives CDR1 SQVTM, CDR2 ANQGSEA. V was pared by 4 bases and J by 6 bases, with 12 bases between. The CDR3 loop spans 13 amino acids. CDR3 in DNA: TGCAGCGTTGCGAGGGCTGATCATGAAAAACTGTTTTTT. Translation gives CSVARADHEKLFF.

CDR3: CASSELQSYNEQFF. The CDR3 DNA is TGTGCCAGCAGTGAACTTCAGTCCTACAATGAGCAGTTCTTC. This chain uses TRBV6-1 with TRBJ2-1; D is uncertain. Germline V CDR1 and CDR2: MNHNS, SASEGT. The V end lost 2 bases, the J end lost 1 base, and 6 bases lay between the germline ends. The CDR3 contains 14 residues.

The rearrangement links TRBV7-2 to TRBJ1-3, with 8 bases matching TRBD1. Per germline, CDR1 SGHTA and CDR2 FQGNSA. Trimming cost V 4 bases and J 4 bases; bases outside gene matches: 6. CDR3 length: 15 amino acids. CDR3 loop: CASSWKRTGGNTIYF. The CDR3 DNA reads as TGTGCCAGCAGCTGGAAGAGGACAGGGGGAAACACCATATATTTT.

This clone was seen a few times. The rearrangement uses TRBV5-4 and TRBJ2-7, with TRBD2 matching over 13 bases. V was clipped by 4 bases and J by 5 bases; unmatched bases: 6. CDR3 size: 15 residues. Germline loops: CDR1 SGHNT, CDR2 YYREEE (reference sequence). The CDR3: CASSRRLAGGNEQYF. CDR3 nucleotides: TGTGCCAGCAGCCGAAGACTAGCGGGAGGCAACGAGCAGTACTTC. Using reference TRBV5-4 and TRBJ2-7 for the parts outside the CDR3, the full variable domain is ETGVTQSPTHLIKTRGQQVTLRCSSQSGHNTVSWYQQALGQGPQFIFQYYREEENGRGNFPPRFSGLQFPNYSSELNVNALELDDSALYLCASSRRLAGGNEQYFGPGTRLTVT.